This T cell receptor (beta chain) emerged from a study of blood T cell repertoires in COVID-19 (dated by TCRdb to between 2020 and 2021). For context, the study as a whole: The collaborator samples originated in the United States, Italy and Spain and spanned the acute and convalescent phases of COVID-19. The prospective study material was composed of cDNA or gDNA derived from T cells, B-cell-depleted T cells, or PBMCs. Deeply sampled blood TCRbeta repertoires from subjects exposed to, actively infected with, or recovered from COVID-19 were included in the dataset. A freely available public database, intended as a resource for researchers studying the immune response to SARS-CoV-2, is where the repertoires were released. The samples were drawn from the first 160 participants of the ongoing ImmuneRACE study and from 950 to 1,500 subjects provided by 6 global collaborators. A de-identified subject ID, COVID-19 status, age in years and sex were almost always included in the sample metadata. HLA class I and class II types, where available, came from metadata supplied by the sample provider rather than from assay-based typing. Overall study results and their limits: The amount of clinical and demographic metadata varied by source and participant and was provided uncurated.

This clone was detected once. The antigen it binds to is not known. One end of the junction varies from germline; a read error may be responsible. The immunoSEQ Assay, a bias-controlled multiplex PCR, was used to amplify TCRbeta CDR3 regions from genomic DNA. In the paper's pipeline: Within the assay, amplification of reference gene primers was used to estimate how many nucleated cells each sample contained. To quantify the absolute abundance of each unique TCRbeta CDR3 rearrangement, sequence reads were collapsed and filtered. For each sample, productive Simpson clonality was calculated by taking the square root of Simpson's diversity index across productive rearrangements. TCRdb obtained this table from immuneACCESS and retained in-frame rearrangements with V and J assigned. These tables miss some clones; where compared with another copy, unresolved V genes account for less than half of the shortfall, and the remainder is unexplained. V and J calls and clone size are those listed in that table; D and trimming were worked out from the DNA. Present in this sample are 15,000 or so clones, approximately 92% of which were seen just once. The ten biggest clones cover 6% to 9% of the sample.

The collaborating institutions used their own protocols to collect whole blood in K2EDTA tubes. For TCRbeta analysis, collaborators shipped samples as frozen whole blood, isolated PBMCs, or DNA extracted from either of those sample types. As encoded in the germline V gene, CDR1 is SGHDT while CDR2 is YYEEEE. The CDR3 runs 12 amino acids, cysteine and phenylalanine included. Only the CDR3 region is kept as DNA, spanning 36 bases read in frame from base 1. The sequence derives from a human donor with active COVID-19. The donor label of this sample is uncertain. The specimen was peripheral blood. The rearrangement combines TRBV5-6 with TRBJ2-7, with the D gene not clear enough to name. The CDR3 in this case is CATSLCDYEQYF. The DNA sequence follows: TGTGCCACCAGCTTATGCGACTACGAGCAGTACTTC.